This T cell receptor beta chain is drawn from a study of OX40 agonist ivuxolimab in advanced cancers. On the study more broadly: With ivuxolimab, an agonistic anti-OX40 (CD134) antibody, patients were treated.

Germline V gene data show CDR1 as PRHDT and CDR2 as FYEKMQ (reference sequence). The CDR3 has 14 residues. Deletions cut 2 bases from V and 2 bases from J, with 9 bases between. TCRdb keeps only in-frame clones here, not all; method: immunoSEQ multiplex PCR. The table includes about 52,000 clones, more than 85% detected once. This chain joins TRBV13 and TRBJ2-5; no definite D call. This material consisted of CD4+ or CD8+ T cells sorted from blood, taken in a trial of the OX40 agonist ivuxolimab. The sequence was collected from an adult with an advanced solid tumor such as melanoma, head and neck, liver or kidney cancer. This CDR3 reads CASSLSDGQETQYF. CDR3 bases: TGTGCCAGCAGCTTAAGTGATGGTCAAGAGACCCAGTACTTC.